The 8 T cell receptor beta chains in this list originate from one sample, sequenced in a study of control samples from healthy donors and cancer patients. Only in-frame clones appear in the TCRdb table, and some are missing; sequencing was by immunoSEQ multiplex PCR. The repertoire holds around 110,000 clones, with 85% to 95% as singletons. What was sequenced was blood. The receptors come from a young man in good health.

This rearrangement joins TRBV6-5 to TRBJ1-2; D not certain. Trimming left V 6 bases short and J 7 bases short, with 9 bases between. This CDR3 comprises 11 residues. Germline CDR1 reads MNHEY; CDR2 reads SVGAGI. CDR3 residues: CASRWAFGYTF. The DNA of the CDR3 is TGTGCCAGCAGATGGGCGTTTGGCTACACCTTC.

The rearrangement uses TRBV5-4 and TRBJ1-3; 10 bases agree with TRBD1. Germline V CDR1 and CDR2: SGHNT, YYREEE (reference sequence). CDR3 length: 17 amino acids. The V gene end was trimmed by 6 bases and the J gene end by 0 bases; junction bases not matched to a gene: 9. CDR3 loop: CASTDLTGGPSGNTIYF. The DNA for the CDR3 is TGTGCCAGCACCGACTTGACAGGGGGCCCCTCTGGAAACACCATATATTTT.

The chain employs TRBV29-1 and TRBJ2-5; 7 nucleotides match TRBD1. This CDR3 contains 16 residues. CDR1 SQVTM and CDR2 ANQGSEA come from the germline V gene. V lost 5 bases and J lost 5; bases outside the gene matches: 17. CDR3 sequence: CSVLTPGGQVRETQYF. The CDR3 DNA reads TGCAGCGTTCTCACCCCCGGAGGACAGGTTCGGGAGACCCAGTACTTC.

The genes are TRBV25-1 and TRBJ1-6; tentative D call: TRBD1 (5 bases). The V gene lost 7 bases and the J gene lost 9 bases, with 13 bases spanning the gap. In germline, CDR1 is MGHDK, CDR2 SYGVNS. The CDR3 has 13 residues. The CDR3 region has the DNA TGTGCCAGCACCCTCTCCGACAGTTCACCCCTCCACTTT. This codes for CASTLSDSSPLHF.

The genes are TRBV28 and TRBJ1-6; D remains ambiguous. V lost 4 bases, J lost 6 bases, and 10 bases lay in between. CDR3 length: 14 residues. Germline V gene lookup returns CDR1 MDHEN and CDR2 SYDVKM. The CDR3 region has the DNA TGTGCCAGCAGTTACGTCGCAGGTAATTCACCCCTCCACTTT. It encodes CASSYVAGNSPLHF.

The rearrangement uses TRBV7-3 and TRBJ1-1; 7 nucleotides agree with TRBD1. Trimming took 5 bases from V and 1 from J; bases not matched to a gene: 1. This CDR3 comprises 13 residues. Per the germline V gene, CDR1 is SGHTA and CDR2 is FQGTGA. DNA of the CDR3: TGTGCCAGCAGCCGGACAGGGAACACTGAAGCTTTCTTT. Amino acids: CASSRTGNTEAFF.

On this clone itself: A read error may produce the germline difference seen at one junction end. The rearrangement links TRBV27 to TRBJ1-5; no clear D gene. The CDR3 covers 15 residues. The germline V gene has CDR1 MNHEY and CDR2 SMNVEV (reference sequence). The CDR3 bases are TGTGCCAGCAGTTTCGATGGGAGTAAGAATCAGCCCCAACATTTT. Translating it yields CASSFDGSKNQPQHF.

This rearrangement joins TRBV28 to TRBJ1-2, with D maybe TRBD1 (5 bases). The germline V gene encodes CDR1 MDHEN and CDR2 SYDVKM. This CDR3 is built from 14 residues. The V and J ends lost 3 bases and 6 bases respectively, with 14 bases between them. CDR3 loop: CASSFILGVNGYTF. Here the CDR3 DNA reads TGTGCCAGCAGTTTCATCCTGGGGGTGAATGGCTACACCTTC.